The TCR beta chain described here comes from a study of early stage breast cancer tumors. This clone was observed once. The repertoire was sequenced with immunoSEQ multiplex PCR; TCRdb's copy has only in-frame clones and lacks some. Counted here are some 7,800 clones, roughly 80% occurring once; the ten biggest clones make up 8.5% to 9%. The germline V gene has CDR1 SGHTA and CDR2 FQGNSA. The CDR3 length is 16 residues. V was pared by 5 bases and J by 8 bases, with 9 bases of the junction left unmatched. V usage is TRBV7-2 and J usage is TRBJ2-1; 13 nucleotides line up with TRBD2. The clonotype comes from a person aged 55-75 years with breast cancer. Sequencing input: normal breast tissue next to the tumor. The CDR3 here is CASSPWTSGGGDEQFF. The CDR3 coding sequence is TGTGCCAGCAGCCCCTGGACTAGCGGGGGAGGTGATGAGCAGTTCTTC.